This TCR beta chain comes out of a study of blood T cell repertoires in COVID-19. Original data processing: Reference gene primers were amplified, and this amplification served to estimate nucleated cell counts. Data came from immunoSEQ multiplex PCR; TCRdb stores just in-frame clones and leaves some out. V, J and clone size are those of that table, while D and trimming were read from the DNA. The sample has some 52,000 clones; 89% are singletons. V trimming: 9 bases; J trimming: 5 bases; junction bases outside the gene matches: 10. Germline lookup yields CDR1 ENHRY and CDR2 SYGVKD. The CDR3 is 14 amino acids.

This rearrangement joins TRBV10-3 to TRBJ2-7; 10 positions match TRBD2. The sequence was obtained from a man in his sixties with active COVID-19. Sequencing was performed on peripheral blood. In nucleotides, the CDR3 is TGTGCCATGGGGAGCGGGAGGGCCTCGAACGAGCAGTACTTC. It translates to CAMGSGRASNEQYF.